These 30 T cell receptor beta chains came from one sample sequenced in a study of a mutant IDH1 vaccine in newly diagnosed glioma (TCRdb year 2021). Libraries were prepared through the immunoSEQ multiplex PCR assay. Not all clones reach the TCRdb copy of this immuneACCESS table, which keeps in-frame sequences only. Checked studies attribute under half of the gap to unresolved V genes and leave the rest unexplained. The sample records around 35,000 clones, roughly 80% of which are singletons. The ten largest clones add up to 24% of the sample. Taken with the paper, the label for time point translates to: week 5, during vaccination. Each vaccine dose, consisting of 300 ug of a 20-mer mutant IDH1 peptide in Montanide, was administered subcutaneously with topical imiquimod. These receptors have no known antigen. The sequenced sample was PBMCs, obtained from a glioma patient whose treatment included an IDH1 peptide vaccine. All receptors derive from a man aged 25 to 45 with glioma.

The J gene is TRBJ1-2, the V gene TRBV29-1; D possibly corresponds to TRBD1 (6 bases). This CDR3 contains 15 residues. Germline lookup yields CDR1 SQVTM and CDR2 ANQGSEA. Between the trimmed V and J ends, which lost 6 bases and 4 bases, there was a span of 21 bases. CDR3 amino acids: CSVATHRTVSYGYTF. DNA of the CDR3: TGCAGCGTAGCCACCCACCGGACAGTCTCCTATGGCTACACCTTC.

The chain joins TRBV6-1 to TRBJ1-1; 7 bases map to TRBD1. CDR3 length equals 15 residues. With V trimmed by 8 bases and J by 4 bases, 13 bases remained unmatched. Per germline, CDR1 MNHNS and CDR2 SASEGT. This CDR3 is CASEGARGFGTEAFF. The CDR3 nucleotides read TGTGCCAGCGAGGGAGCCAGGGGGTTTGGCACTGAAGCTTTCTTT.

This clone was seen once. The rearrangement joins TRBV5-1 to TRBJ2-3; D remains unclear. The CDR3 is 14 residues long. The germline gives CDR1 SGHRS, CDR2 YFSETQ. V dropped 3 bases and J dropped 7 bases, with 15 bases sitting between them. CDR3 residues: CASSSHQLGNTQYF. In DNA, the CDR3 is TGCGCCAGCAGCTCCCATCAGTTGGGTAATACGCAGTATTTT.

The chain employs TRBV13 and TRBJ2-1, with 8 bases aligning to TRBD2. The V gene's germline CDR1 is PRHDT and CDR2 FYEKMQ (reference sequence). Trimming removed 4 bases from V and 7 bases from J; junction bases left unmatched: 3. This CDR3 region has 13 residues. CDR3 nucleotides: TGTGCCAGCAGCTCCGGGGGGGCAAATGAGCAGTTCTTC. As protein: CASSSGGANEQFF. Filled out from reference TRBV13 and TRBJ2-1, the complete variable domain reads AAGVIQSPRHLIKEKRETATLKCYPIPRHDTVYWYQQGPGQDPQFLISFYEKMQSDKGSIPDRFSAQQFSDYHSELNMSSLELGDSALYFCASSSGGANEQFFGPGTRLTVL.

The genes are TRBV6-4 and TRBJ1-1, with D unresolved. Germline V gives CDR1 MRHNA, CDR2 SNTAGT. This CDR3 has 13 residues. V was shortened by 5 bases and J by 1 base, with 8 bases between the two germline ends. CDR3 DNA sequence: TGTGCCAGCAGTCCGGGGAGGAACACTGAAGCTTTCTTT. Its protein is CASSPGRNTEAFF.

The CDR3 nucleotides read TGTGCCAGCAGCCTCAGGGTGGGTCAGCCCCAGCATTTT. Its translation is CASSLRVGQPQHF. The chain is built from TRBV7-7 and TRBJ1-5; perhaps TRBD1 as D (5 bases). The CDR3 length is 13 residues. V shed 5 bases and J shed 6 bases, with 11 bases lying between them. Germline V gene lookup returns CDR1 SSHAT and CDR2 FNYEAQ (reference sequence).

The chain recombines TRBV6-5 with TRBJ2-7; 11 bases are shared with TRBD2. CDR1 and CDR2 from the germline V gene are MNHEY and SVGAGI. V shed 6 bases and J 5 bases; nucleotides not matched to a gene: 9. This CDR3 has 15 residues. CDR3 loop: CASSQTSGRFDEQYF. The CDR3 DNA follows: TGTGCCAGCAGCCAAACTAGCGGGAGATTCGACGAGCAGTACTTC.

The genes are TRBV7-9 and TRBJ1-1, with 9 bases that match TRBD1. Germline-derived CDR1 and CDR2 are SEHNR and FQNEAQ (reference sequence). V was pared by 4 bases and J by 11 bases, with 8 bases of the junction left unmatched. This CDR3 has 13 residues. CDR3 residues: CASSYNRGLNAFF. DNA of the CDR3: TGTGCCAGCAGCTACAACAGGGGGCTGAATGCTTTCTTT.

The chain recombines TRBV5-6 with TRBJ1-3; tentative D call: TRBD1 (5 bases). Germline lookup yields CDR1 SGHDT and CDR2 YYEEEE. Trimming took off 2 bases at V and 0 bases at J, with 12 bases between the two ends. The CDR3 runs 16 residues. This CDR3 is CASSFRALLSGNTIYF. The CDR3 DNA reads TGTGCCAGCAGCTTCAGGGCACTCCTCTCTGGAAACACCATATATTTT.

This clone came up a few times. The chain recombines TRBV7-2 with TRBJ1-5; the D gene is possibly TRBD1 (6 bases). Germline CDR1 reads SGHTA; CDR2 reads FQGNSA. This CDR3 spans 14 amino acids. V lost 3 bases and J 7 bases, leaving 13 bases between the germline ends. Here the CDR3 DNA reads TGTGCCAGCAGCTTGGTCGGGACAAAGCAGCCCCAGCATTTT. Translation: CASSLVGTKQPQHF.

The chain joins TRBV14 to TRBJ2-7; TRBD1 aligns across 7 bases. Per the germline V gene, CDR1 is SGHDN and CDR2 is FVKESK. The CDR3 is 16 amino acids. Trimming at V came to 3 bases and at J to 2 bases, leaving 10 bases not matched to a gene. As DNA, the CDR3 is TGTGCCAGCAGCCATACCCCGACAGGGCCAGCCTACGAGCAGTACTTC. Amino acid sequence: CASSHTPTGPAYEQYF.

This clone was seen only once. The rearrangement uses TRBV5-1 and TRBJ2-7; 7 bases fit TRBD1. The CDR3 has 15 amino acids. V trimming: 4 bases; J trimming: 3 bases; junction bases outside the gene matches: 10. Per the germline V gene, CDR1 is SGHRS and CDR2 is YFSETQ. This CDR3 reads CASSTRQGWGYEQYF. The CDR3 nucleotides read TGCGCCAGCAGCACCAGACAGGGCTGGGGCTACGAGCAGTACTTC.

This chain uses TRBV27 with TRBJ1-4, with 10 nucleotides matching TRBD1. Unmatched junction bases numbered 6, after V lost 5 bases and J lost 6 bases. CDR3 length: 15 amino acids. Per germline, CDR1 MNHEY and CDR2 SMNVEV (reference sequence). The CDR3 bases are TGTGCCAGCAGTCCGGCCGGGACAGGGGATGAAAAACTGTTTTTT. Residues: CASSPAGTGDEKLFF.

CDR3 sequence reads: CASSLGGSSYEQYF. DNA of the CDR3: TGTGCCAGCAGCCTAGGAGGGAGCTCCTACGAGCAGTACTTC. The chain employs TRBV9 and TRBJ2-7; perhaps TRBD2 as D (6 bases). This CDR3 comprises 14 residues. Germline-derived CDR1 and CDR2 are SGDLS and YYNGEE. V gave up 4 bases and J gave up 0 bases, with 11 bases separating them.

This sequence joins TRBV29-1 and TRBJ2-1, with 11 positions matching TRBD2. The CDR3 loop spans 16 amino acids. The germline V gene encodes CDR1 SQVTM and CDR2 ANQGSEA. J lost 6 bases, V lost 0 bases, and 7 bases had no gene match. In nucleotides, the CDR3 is TGCAGCGTTGAAGATCTGACTAGCGGGAATCGCAATGAGCAGTTCTTC. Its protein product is CSVEDLTSGNRNEQFF.

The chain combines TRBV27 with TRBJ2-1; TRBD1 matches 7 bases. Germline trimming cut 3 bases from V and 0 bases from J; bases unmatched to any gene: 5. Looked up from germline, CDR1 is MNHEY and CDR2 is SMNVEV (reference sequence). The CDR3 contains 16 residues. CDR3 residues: CASSFRTGSSYNEQFF. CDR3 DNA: TGTGCCAGCAGTTTTCGGACAGGCAGCTCCTACAATGAGCAGTTCTTC.

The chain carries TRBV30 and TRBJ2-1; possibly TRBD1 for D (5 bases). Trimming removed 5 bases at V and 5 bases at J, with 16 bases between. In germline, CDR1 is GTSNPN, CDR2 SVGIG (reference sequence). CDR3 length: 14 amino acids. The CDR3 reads CAWGAGAGHNEQFF. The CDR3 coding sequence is TGTGCCTGGGGCGCTGGGGCAGGACACAATGAGCAGTTCTTC.

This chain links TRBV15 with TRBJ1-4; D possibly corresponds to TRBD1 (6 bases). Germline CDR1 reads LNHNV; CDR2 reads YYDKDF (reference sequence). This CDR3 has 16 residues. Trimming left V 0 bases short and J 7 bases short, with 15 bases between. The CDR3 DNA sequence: TGTGCCACCAGCAGAGATTCGGCCAGGGGCGGTGAAAAACTGTTTTTT. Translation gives CATSRDSARGGEKLFF.

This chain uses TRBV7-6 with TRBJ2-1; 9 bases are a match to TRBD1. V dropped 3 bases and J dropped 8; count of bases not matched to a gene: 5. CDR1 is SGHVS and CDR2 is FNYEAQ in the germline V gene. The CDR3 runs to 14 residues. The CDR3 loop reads CASSLGQGIDEQFF. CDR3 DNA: TGTGCCAGCAGCTTGGGACAGGGAATCGATGAGCAGTTCTTC.

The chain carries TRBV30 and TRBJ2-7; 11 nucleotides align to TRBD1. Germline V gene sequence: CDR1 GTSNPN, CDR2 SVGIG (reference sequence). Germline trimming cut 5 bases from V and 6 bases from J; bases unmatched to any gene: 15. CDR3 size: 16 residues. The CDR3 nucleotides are TGTGCCTGGTCTTTGGGAATCTGGACAGGGGGCTTCGAGCAGTACTTC. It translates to CAWSLGIWTGGFEQYF. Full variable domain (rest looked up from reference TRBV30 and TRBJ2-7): SQTIHQWPATLVQPVGSPLSLECTVEGTSNPNLYWYRQAAGRGLQLLFYSVGIGQISSEVPQNLSASRPQDRQFILSSKKLLLSDSGFYLCAWSLGIWTGGFEQYFGPGTRLTVT.

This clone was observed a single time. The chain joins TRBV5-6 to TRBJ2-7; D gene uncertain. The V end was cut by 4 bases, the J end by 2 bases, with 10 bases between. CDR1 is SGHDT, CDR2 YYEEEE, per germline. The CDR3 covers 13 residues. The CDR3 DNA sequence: TGTGCCAGCAGCCCAGAGACAACCTACGAGCAGTACTTC. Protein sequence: CASSPETTYEQYF.

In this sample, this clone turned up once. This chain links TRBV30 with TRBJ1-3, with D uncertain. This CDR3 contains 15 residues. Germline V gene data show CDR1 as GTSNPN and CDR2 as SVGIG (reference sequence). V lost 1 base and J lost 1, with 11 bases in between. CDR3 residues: CAWSEGRRSGNTIYF. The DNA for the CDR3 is TGTGCCTGGAGTGAAGGCAGGAGATCTGGAAACACCATATATTTT. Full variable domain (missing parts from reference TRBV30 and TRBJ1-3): SQTIHQWPATLVQPVGSPLSLECTVEGTSNPNLYWYRQAAGRGLQLLFYSVGIGQISSEVPQNLSASRPQDRQFILSSKKLLLSDSGFYLCAWSEGRRSGNTIYFGEGSWLTVV.

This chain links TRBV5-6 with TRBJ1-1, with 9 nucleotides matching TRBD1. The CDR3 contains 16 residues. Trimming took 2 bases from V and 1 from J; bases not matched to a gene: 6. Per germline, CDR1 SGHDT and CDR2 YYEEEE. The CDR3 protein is CASSFGTGKTNTEAFF. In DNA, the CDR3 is TGTGCCAGCAGCTTCGGGACAGGGAAGACGAACACTGAAGCTTTCTTT.

CDR3 nucleotides: TGTGCCAGCACCCCCTTTCCTACCGGGACAGGGGAGGAAAAACTGTTTTTT. It is translated as CASTPFPTGTGEEKLFF. V is TRBV2 and J is TRBJ1-4; 10 positions match TRBD1. J was trimmed by 8 bases and V by 7 bases; bases with no gene match: 16. This CDR3 has 17 amino acids. Germline loops: CDR1 SNHLY, CDR2 FYNNEI. Full variable domain (outside the CDR3, taken from reference TRBV2 and TRBJ1-4): EPEVTQTPSHQVTQMGQEVILRCVPISNHLYFYWYRQILGQKVEFLVSFYNNEISEKSEIFDDQFSVERPDGSNFTLKIRSTKLEDSAMYFCASTPFPTGTGEEKLFFGSGTQLSVL.

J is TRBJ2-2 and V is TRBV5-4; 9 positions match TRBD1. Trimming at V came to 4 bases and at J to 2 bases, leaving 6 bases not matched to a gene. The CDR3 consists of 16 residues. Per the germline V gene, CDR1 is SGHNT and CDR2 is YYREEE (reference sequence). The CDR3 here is CASSVGDRENTGELFF. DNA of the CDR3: TGTGCCAGCAGCGTAGGGGACAGGGAAAACACCGGGGAGCTGTTTTTT. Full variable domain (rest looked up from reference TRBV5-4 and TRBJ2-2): ETGVTQSPTHLIKTRGQQVTLRCSSQSGHNTVSWYQQALGQGPQFIFQYYREEENGRGNFPPRFSGLQFPNYSSELNVNALELDDSALYLCASSVGDRENTGELFFGEGSRLTVL.

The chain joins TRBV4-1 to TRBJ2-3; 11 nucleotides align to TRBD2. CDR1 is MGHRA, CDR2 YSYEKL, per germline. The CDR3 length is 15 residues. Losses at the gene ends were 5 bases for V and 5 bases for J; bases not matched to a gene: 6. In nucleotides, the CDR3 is TGCGCCAGCAGCGGTGCTAGCGGGAGGTTAGATACGCAGTATTTT. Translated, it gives CASSGASGRLDTQYF.

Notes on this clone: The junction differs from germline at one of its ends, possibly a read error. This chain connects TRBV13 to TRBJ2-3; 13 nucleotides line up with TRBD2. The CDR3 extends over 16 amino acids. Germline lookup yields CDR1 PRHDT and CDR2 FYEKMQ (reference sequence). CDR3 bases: TGTGCCAGCAGCCTAGGACTAGCGGGAGCCACAGATACGCAGTATTTT. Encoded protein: CASSLGLAGATDTQYF.

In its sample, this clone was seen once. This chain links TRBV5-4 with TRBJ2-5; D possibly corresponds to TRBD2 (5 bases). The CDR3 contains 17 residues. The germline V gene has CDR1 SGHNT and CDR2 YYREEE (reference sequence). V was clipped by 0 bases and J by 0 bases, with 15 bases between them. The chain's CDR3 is CASSLAGIGPYQETQYF. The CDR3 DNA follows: TGTGCCAGCAGCTTGGCCGGGATAGGACCGTACCAAGAGACCCAGTACTTC. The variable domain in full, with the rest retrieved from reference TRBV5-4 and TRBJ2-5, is ETGVTQSPTHLIKTRGQQVTLRCSSQSGHNTVSWYQQALGQGPQFIFQYYREEENGRGNFPPRFSGLQFPNYSSELNVNALELDDSALYLCASSLAGIGPYQETQYFGPGTRLLVL.

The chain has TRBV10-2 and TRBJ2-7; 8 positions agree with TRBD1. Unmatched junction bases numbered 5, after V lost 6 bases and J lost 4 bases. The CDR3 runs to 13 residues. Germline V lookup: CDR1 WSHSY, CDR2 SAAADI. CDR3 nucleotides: TGCGCCAGCAGCGACAGGGGACCGTACGAGCAGTACTTC. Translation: CASSDRGPYEQYF.

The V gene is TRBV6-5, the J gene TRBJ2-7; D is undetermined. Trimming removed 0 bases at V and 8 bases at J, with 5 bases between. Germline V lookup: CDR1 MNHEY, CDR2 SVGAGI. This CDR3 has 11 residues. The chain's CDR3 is CASSYSGQQYF. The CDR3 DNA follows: TGTGCCAGCAGTTACTCCGGACAGCAGTACTTC.